The clone carrying this T cell receptor (beta chain) was seen repeatedly, ten times or more. The target antigen is unknown. The record originates from a study of regulatory T cells in long-lasting Graves disease. The study, taken as a whole, reports: Among persistent patients, a larger number of public clonotypes were shared (about 3,000) than among newly diagnosed patients (966).

This CDR3 is built from 15 residues. Germline CDR1 MDHEN, CDR2 SYDVKM. V lost 8 bases and J 4 bases, leaving 20 bases between the germline ends. Arm-PCR with iRepertoire HTBI primers amplified the CDR3 regions for these TCR beta libraries. TCRdb re-called the multiplex PCR reads through MiXCR, storing one row per CDR3 protein. Here the sample spans hundreds of thousands of distinct CDR3 sequences, roughly a sixth being singletons. Time point described: newly diagnosed GD, antithyroid drugs for less than 3 months. TCR sequences were obtained from RNA taken from PBMCs. The sample was also linked to a second study, of T cells in Graves' hyperthyroidism and ophthalmopathy. That study adds: A set of HTBI primers served as the primers for a first-round RT-PCR of the TCR CDR3. In blood, most of the thyroid clonotypes expanded above 0.001 were also present.

Here the sequenced sample was peripheral blood mononuclear cells (PBMCs), taken at new diagnosis, from a patient treated with antithyroid drugs. The V and J genes are TRBV28 and TRBJ1-1; D is unresolved. This receptor was identified in a man aged 18 to 29 with Graves disease. The CDR3 sequence: CASGAFGQQPTEAFF. The CDR3 nucleotides read TGTGCCAGCGGCGCGTTTGGGCAGCAGCCCACTGAAGCTTTCTTT.